The clone carrying this T cell receptor (beta chain) was detected many times. This sample was taken from a study of regulatory T cells in long-lasting Graves disease. The wider study: Duration of antithyroid drug therapy among newly diagnosed Graves' patients was under 3 months.

Unmatched junction bases numbered 6, after V lost 5 bases and J lost 0 bases. CDR1 DFQATT and CDR2 SNEGSKA come from the germline V gene (reference sequence). CDR3 size: 15 residues. Regarding time point: newly diagnosed GD, antithyroid drugs for less than 3 months. The TCR library was made from RNA that had been extracted from PBMCs in TRIzol. HTBI primers from iRepertoire and Arm-PCR of CDR3 regions yielded the TCR beta libraries. TCRdb analysed the multiplex PCR reads with MiXCR anew, one entry per CDR3 protein. The sample yields around 400,000 distinct CDR3 sequences, around 15% seen once. The V call is TRBV20-1, the J call TRBJ2-7, with TRBD2 identical over 11 bases. This clonotype originated in a female donor with Graves disease. Here the sequenced sample was peripheral blood mononuclear cells (PBMCs), taken at new diagnosis, from a patient treated with antithyroid drugs. The CDR3 sequence: CSAYWTSGSSYEQYF. The DNA of the CDR3 is TGCAGTGCTTACTGGACTAGCGGGTCCTCCTACGAGCAGTACTTC.